Here is one T cell receptor (beta chain) with its context. The data stem from a study of identical twins. CDR3 length: 13 residues. Trimming took 10 bases from V and 3 from J, leaving 13 bases between them. Germline V gene data show CDR1 as MNHNS and CDR2 as SASEGT. TCRdb reanalysed the 5' RACE reads using MiXCR and keeps one entry per CDR3 protein. The sample gives over 500,000 distinct CDR3 sequences, about 20% of which show up once; around 0.9% is in the top ten. These data also formed part of another study, on T cells expressing NK-cell markers.

The specimen was CD4+ T cells sorted from blood. The chain links TRBV6-1 to TRBJ2-1; D not resolved. This sequence was found in a woman under 30 in good health. The CDR3 sequence is CATRGRLYNEQFF. CDR3 nucleotides: TGTGCCACCCGAGGCCGGCTCTACAATGAGCAGTTCTTC.